This T cell receptor (beta chain) was sequenced during a study of human T cells and chemical hapten exposure. Overall study context: Slight differences in pooled library volume were the main source of varying TCR yields across samples.

Trimming pared 2 bases from V and 0 bases from J, leaving 14 bases between. Germline V CDR1 and CDR2: SGHRS, YFSETQ. The CDR3 sequence is 16 residues long. It was the library that attached unique molecular identifiers to individual cDNA molecules. Methods used by the authors: Counts of TCRs in each sample centred on a median of around 99,000 and extended from approximately 20,000 to 700,000. A single record per CDR3 protein comes from TCRdb applying MiXCR to the 5' RACE reads. V and J calls and clone size were set by TCRdb, not the authors. The sample consists of 110,000 to 150,000 distinct CDR3 sequences, about 4% of them appearing once. Total RNA came from unfractionated whole blood. In this sample, this clonotype turned up many times.

The sequence came from a female donor in good health. This rearrangement joins TRBV5-1 to TRBJ1-1; no clear D. The CDR3 DNA sequence: TGCGCCAGCAGCTTAATTCCCGGTGTTTTGAACACTGAAGCTTTCTTT. This sequence encodes CASSLIPGVLNTEAFF.